This T cell receptor (beta chain) was observed in a study of blood T cell repertoires in COVID-19. Background on the study: Researchers got acute and convalescent COVID-19 samples from the United States, Italy and Spain. PBMCs, B-cell-depleted T cells, or T cells were the source of the cDNA or gDNA that made up the material.

There are 15 residues in the CDR3. Germline V CDR1 and CDR2: LNHDA, SQIVND (reference sequence). With 5 bases removed from V and 0 bases from J, the gap between germline ends came to 11 bases. Original handling: How many nucleated cells were present was estimated from reference gene primer amplification. The table came from immunoSEQ multiplex PCR; TCRdb's copy has only in-frame clones and leaves some out. D and trimming come from the DNA, and the V and J calls and clone size come from that table. The table records roughly 150,000 clones, around 80% of them present only once. The source of this sequence is a woman aged 45 to 65 in a cohort sampled during active or convalescent COVID-19. Sequences were obtained from peripheral blood. This chain joins TRBV19 and TRBJ1-3; perhaps TRBD1 as D (5 bases). The CDR3 nucleotides read TGTGCCAGTAGTCTCCGTGGGGCCTCTGGAAACACCATATATTTT. Residues: CASSLRGASGNTIYF.